Below are 27 T cell receptor beta chains sequenced from a single sample in a study of glioma-infiltrating T cells after dendritic cell vaccination. Repertoires were generated with immunoSEQ multiplex PCR, while TCRdb's copy carries only in-frame clones and drops some. The table lists about 67,000 clones, 81% of them singletons. Sequences were derived from blood, sampled before dendritic cell vaccination. The receptors derive from a human donor with glioblastoma.

V gene TRBV18 combines with J gene TRBJ1-5, with 8 bases lining up with TRBD1. This CDR3 has 14 residues. The V and J ends lost 6 bases and 6 bases, in that order; junction bases with no gene match: 7. Per the germline V gene, CDR1 is KGHSH and CDR2 is LQKENI. CDR3 in DNA: TGTGCCAGCTCCCCGACAGGGGTGGCTCAGCCCCAGCATTTT. Amino acid sequence: CASSPTGVAQPQHF.

The chain recombines TRBV29-1 with TRBJ2-7, with a weak D call TRBD1 (6 bases). This CDR3 has 13 amino acids. Trimming removed 4 bases from V and 1 base from J, with 11 bases in between. The germline gives CDR1 SQVTM, CDR2 ANQGSEA. The CDR3 DNA follows: TGCAGCGTTGGTAAGACAGGTTCCTACGAGCAGTACTTC. Encoded protein: CSVGKTGSYEQYF.

This chain uses TRBV6-5 with TRBJ1-1; D uncertain. The ends were cut back, 0 bases at V and 1 base at J, with 3 bases in the middle. The CDR3 spans 13 residues. Per the germline V gene, CDR1 is MNHEY and CDR2 is SVGAGI. CDR3 nucleotides: TGTGCCAGCAGTTACTCTCAGAACACTGAAGCTTTCTTT. Its protein is CASSYSQNTEAFF.

The chain recombines TRBV9 with TRBJ2-3; TRBD2 matches at 10 bases. CDR3 length: 18 amino acids. Germline CDR1 is SGDLS and CDR2 is YYNGEE. V dropped 3 bases and J dropped 9; count of bases not matched to a gene: 19. CDR3 bases: TGTGCCAGCAGCGCCTCAGCTCCCTCTAGCGGGGGCCGAGGAACGCAGTATTTT. It yields the protein CASSASAPSSGGRGTQYF.

The chain combines TRBV10-3 with TRBJ1-4; TRBD1 aligns across 8 bases. V trimming: 11 bases; J trimming: 5 bases; junction bases outside the gene matches: 7. Looked up from germline, CDR1 is ENHRY and CDR2 is SYGVKD. The length of the CDR3 is 13 residues. The CDR3 loop reads CALSRGPNEKLFF. The CDR3 DNA reads TGTGCCCTTTCCAGGGGGCCGAATGAAAAACTGTTTTTT.

The V gene is TRBV7-6, the J gene TRBJ2-7, with D possibly matching TRBD1 (6 bases). V lost 1 base, J lost 7 bases, and 17 bases lay in between. The CDR3 length is 15 residues. Looked up from germline, CDR1 is SGHVS and CDR2 is FNYEAQ. The DNA for the CDR3 is TGTGCCAGCAGCTTAGATGCTGGACAGTCATTAGAGCAGTACTTC. Its translation is CASSLDAGQSLEQYF.

This sequence joins TRBV5-5 and TRBJ1-1; TRBD1 matches 8 bases. Trimming removed 5 bases from V and 4 bases from J; junction bases left unmatched: 13. The CDR3 consists of 16 residues. Germline V gene lookup returns CDR1 SGHKS and CDR2 YYEKEE (reference sequence). CDR3 amino acids: CASSITGTGEITEAFF. The CDR3 bases are TGTGCCAGCAGTATAACCGGGACAGGAGAAATCACTGAAGCTTTCTTT.

The CDR3 region is CASSLGSRGVTGELFF. The CDR3 DNA reads TGTGCCAGCAGCTTAGGGTCCAGGGGAGTCACCGGGGAGCTGTTTTTT. This sequence joins TRBV11-3 and TRBJ2-2; D is possibly TRBD1 (6 bases). Germline V gene sequence: CDR1 SGHNT, CDR2 YENEEA. Trimming left V 1 base short and J 4 bases short, with 13 bases between. The CDR3 extends over 16 amino acids. The variable domain in full, with the rest retrieved from reference TRBV11-3 and TRBJ2-2, is EAGVVQSPRYKIIEKKQPVAFWCNPISGHNTLYWYLQNLGQGPELLIRYENEEAVDDSQLPKDRFSAERLKGVDSTLKIQPAELGDSAVYLCASSLGSRGVTGELFFGEGSRLTVL.

The chain employs TRBV7-2 and TRBJ1-2; D perhaps matches TRBD1 (5 bases). The CDR3 sequence is 15 residues long. CDR1 is SGHTA, CDR2 FQGNSA, per germline. Trimming shortened V by 5 bases and J by 7 bases, and 20 bases separated the two germline ends. CDR3 DNA sequence: TGTGCCAGCAGCGCGGGTGCGGGGCCTGATGGTGGCTACACCTTC. Translating it yields CASSAGAGPDGGYTF.

This clone is a singleton in its sample. This sequence joins TRBV9 and TRBJ1-6; D is unclear. CDR1 SGDLS and CDR2 YYNGEE come from the germline V gene. The CDR3 consists of 18 residues. Trimming shortened V by 4 bases and J by 2 bases, and 19 bases separated the two germline ends. The CDR3 sequence is CASSLTGLADAYNSPLHF. The CDR3 DNA reads TGTGCCAGCAGCCTTACGGGATTGGCAGATGCCTATAATTCACCCCTCCACTTT.

The chain uses TRBV30 and TRBJ1-1, with D possibly TRBD1 on 5 matching bases. V was trimmed by 1 base and J by 9 bases, leaving 15 bases between them. The CDR3 length is 13 residues. In germline, CDR1 is GTSNPN, CDR2 SVGIG (reference sequence). CDR3 sequence (DNA): TGTGCCTGGAGTGGGAGGGGTTCCGATAAAGCTTTCTTT. Protein: CAWSGRGSDKAFF.

There are a few counts of this clone. The rearrangement links TRBV19 to TRBJ1-6; D is ambiguous. This CDR3 spans 17 amino acids. Germline loops: CDR1 LNHDA, CDR2 SQIVND (reference sequence). V was pared by 5 bases and J by 7 bases, with 21 bases between. CDR3 in DNA: TGTGCCAGTAGTCCCCTCCGGGGAAGGGTCGTGAATTCACCCCTCCACTTT. Translating gives CASSPLRGRVVNSPLHF.

The chain has TRBV5-1 and TRBJ2-5; D not resolved. V gave up 0 bases and J gave up 2 bases, with 5 bases separating them. The CDR3 spans 13 residues. Germline values: CDR1 SGHRS, CDR2 YFSETQ. The CDR3 loop reads CASSLEYQETQYF. Written as DNA, the CDR3 is TGCGCCAGCAGCTTGGAATATCAAGAGACCCAGTACTTC.

The CDR3, as DNA: TGTGCCAGCAGCGCCTCGGGACGGGAGGGGGAGACCCAGTACTTC. Translated: CASSASGREGETQYF. This chain joins TRBV11-2 and TRBJ2-5; TRBD2 matches 8 bases. The J segment lost 5 bases and the V segment lost 5 bases, leaving 10 bases of the junction unmatched. CDR1 and CDR2 from the germline V gene are SGHAT and FQNNGV. The CDR3 is 15 amino acids.

The CDR3 reads CASSLEGRGYEKLFF. The DNA of the CDR3 is TGCGCCAGCAGCTTGGAGGGCAGGGGTTATGAAAAACTGTTTTTT. The chain uses TRBV5-1 and TRBJ1-4; perhaps TRBD1 as D (6 bases). This CDR3 has 15 amino acids. V was trimmed by 0 bases and J by 6 bases, leaving 12 bases between them. Per the germline V gene, CDR1 is SGHRS and CDR2 is YFSETQ.

This chain joins TRBV15 and TRBJ1-6; D unclear. The CDR3 length is 13 residues. Germline V lookup: CDR1 LNHNV, CDR2 YYDKDF (reference sequence). The V end was cut by 0 bases, the J end by 10 bases, with 7 bases between. Here the CDR3 DNA reads TGTGCCACCAGCAGAGATTACGGGTCACCCCTCCACTTT. As protein: CATSRDYGSPLHF.

The gene calls are TRBV7-7 and TRBJ2-2, with D tentatively TRBD1 (6 bases). Trimming removed 5 bases at V and 4 bases at J, with 17 bases between. The CDR3 extends over 16 amino acids. Germline CDR1 reads SSHAT; CDR2 reads FNYEAQ (reference sequence). CDR3 coding DNA: TGTGCCAGCAGCCAGGGGACGACGCTGGGCACCGGGGAGCTGTTTTTT. Protein product: CASSQGTTLGTGELFF.

The chain is built from TRBV6-1 and TRBJ1-5; no definite D call. The CDR3 is 13 amino acids. V lost 6 bases and J 1 base, leaving 7 bases between the germline ends. Germline V lookup: CDR1 MNHNS, CDR2 SASEGT. The CDR3 loop is CASSRESNQPQHF. CDR3 sequence (DNA): TGTGCCAGCAGCCGGGAGAGCAATCAGCCCCAGCATTTT.

V usage is TRBV6-1 and J usage is TRBJ2-5; D is perhaps TRBD1 (5 bases). This CDR3 spans 15 amino acids. V lost 4 bases to trimming and J lost 4 bases, with 16 bases between them. Germline CDR1 and CDR2: MNHNS and SASEGT. CDR3 sequence (DNA): TGTGCCAGCAGTGCCCAGGTAGGGGTTCGAGAGACCCAGTACTTC. This sequence encodes CASSAQVGVRETQYF.

This clone has a handful of counts. V and J are TRBV21-1 and TRBJ1-5; TRBD1 was called by the table and not checked on the DNA. TRBV21-1 is an annotated pseudogene. The CDR3 spans 14 residues. The DNA of the CDR3 is TGTGCCAGCAGCAAATACGACAGGGGGCAGCCCCAGCATTTT. Residues: CASSKYDRGQPQHF.

The CDR3: CASSGLAGGGEQFF. The CDR3 DNA follows: TGCGCCAGCAGCGGACTAGCGGGGGGGGGTGAGCAGTTCTTC. The chain combines TRBV5-1 with TRBJ2-1; 15 bases agree with TRBD2. V lost 4 bases to trimming and J lost 9 bases; unmatched junction nucleotides: 2. Per germline, CDR1 SGHRS and CDR2 YFSETQ. This CDR3 contains 14 residues.

This chain uses TRBV7-2 with TRBJ2-2; TRBD1 might be the D (6 bases). This CDR3 spans 14 amino acids. Germline CDR1 SGHTA, CDR2 FQGNSA. The germline V and J ends were trimmed by 8 bases and 3 bases, with 13 bases remaining between them. CDR3 loop: CASSYRVDTGELFF. For the CDR3, the DNA is TGTGCCAGCTCGTACAGGGTAGACACCGGGGAGCTGTTTTTT.

This chain connects TRBV27 to TRBJ1-6; 11 bases line up with TRBD1. Germline V gene data show CDR1 as MNHEY and CDR2 as SMNVEV (reference sequence). This CDR3 contains 15 residues. J lost 13 bases, V lost 8 bases, and 13 bases had no gene match. The CDR3 loop reads CASSENRDRGVPLHF. DNA of the CDR3: TGTGCCAGCTCAGAAAACCGGGACAGGGGGGTCCCCCTCCACTTT.

Only a few counts were recorded for this clone. The chain joins TRBV6-5 to TRBJ1-5; D remains ambiguous. The germline V and J ends were trimmed by 5 bases and 7 bases, with 9 bases remaining between them. This CDR3 has 12 residues. Germline lookup yields CDR1 MNHEY and CDR2 SVGAGI. The CDR3 DNA sequence: TGTGCCAGCAGTGAAGCCCACCAGCCCCAGCATTTT. Amino acid sequence: CASSEAHQPQHF.

Here the CDR3 DNA reads TGTGCCAGCAGCCGAACAGGGAAGAGCAATCAGCCCCAGCATTTT. This encodes CASSRTGKSNQPQHF. This rearrangement joins TRBV6-6 to TRBJ1-5; perhaps TRBD1 as D (6 bases). The CDR3 has 15 residues. Germline CDR1 is MNHNY and CDR2 is SVGAGI (reference sequence). The V and J ends lost 6 bases and 1 base respectively, with 13 bases between them.

The chain joins TRBV19 to TRBJ2-7; 8 positions agree with TRBD1. Germline loops: CDR1 LNHDA, CDR2 SQIVND (reference sequence). The CDR3 covers 14 residues. Trimming cost V 6 bases and J 5 bases; bases outside gene matches: 9. The CDR3 DNA follows: TGTGCCAGTAGCCAACCGGACAGGGCCCACGAGCAGTACTTC. Its translation is CASSQPDRAHEQYF.

The V and J genes are TRBV19 and TRBJ2-1, with TRBD2 identical over 11 bases. The CDR3 is 15 amino acids. Germline values: CDR1 LNHDA, CDR2 SQIVND (reference sequence). Trimming at V came to 5 bases and at J to 7 bases, leaving 7 bases not matched to a gene. The CDR3 loop is CASSFSGGAWNEQFF. CDR3 nucleotide sequence: TGTGCCAGTAGTTTTAGCGGGGGGGCGTGGAATGAGCAGTTCTTC.